Listed here is a single T cell receptor (beta chain). Its antigen is as yet unknown. This entry is derived from a study of cytomegalovirus exposure and HLA in healthy donors. Overall study: In an early release, HLA-typed donors contributed approximately 82 million unique TCR sequences.

Study results and caveats: Because they were indistinguishable, some V segments, including TRBV6-2 and TRBV6-3, were excluded. In presence/absence analyses, roughly uniform sequencing depth across donors was assumed. Most CMV-associated TCR beta chains were later found to appear HLA-restricted.

PCR was performed using 60 Vbeta and 13 Jbeta primers. TCRdb keeps only in-frame clones here, not all; method: immunoSEQ multiplex PCR. In the table there are approximately 160,000 clones, 76% of which are singletons. The CDR3 loop spans 14 amino acids. Trimming took off 5 bases at V and 8 bases at J, with 17 bases between the two ends. Germline V CDR1 and CDR2: SGHVS, FQNEAQ. The chain couples TRBV7-8 to TRBJ2-3; weak D call: TRBD2 (5 bases). The receptor was isolated from a female donor in good health and CMV-seronegative. Sequencing was performed on PBMCs. The CDR3, as DNA: TGTGCCAGCAGCCTCCCGGCCCCGGGGAGTACGCAGTATTTT. This gives the protein CASSLPAPGSTQYF.